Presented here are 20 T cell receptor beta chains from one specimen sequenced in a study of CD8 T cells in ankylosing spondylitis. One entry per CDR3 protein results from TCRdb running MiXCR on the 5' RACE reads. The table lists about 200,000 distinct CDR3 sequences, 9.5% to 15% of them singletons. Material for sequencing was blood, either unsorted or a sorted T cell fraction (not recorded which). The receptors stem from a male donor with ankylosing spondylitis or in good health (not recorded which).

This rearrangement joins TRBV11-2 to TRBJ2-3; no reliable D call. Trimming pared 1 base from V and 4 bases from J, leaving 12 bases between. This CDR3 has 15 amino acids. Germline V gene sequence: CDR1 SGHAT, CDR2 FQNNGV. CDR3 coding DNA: TGTGCCAGCAGCTTAGGGCCAGAGAAGGCAGATACGCAGTATTTT. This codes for CASSLGPEKADTQYF.

The CDR3 here is CSVEGRTGGTEAFF. The CDR3, as DNA: TGCAGCGTTGAAGGCAGGACAGGGGGCACTGAAGCTTTCTTT. The chain recombines TRBV29-1 with TRBJ1-1; TRBD1 matches 10 bases. Per germline, CDR1 SQVTM and CDR2 ANQGSEA. CDR3 length: 14 residues. V trimming: 1 base; J trimming: 4 bases; junction bases outside the gene matches: 3.

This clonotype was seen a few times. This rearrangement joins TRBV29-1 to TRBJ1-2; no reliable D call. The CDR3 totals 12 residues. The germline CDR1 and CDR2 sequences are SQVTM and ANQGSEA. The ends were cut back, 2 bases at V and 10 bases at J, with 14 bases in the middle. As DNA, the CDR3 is TGCAGCGTTGAATCCAGGTGGGGTGACTACACCTTC. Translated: CSVESRWGDYTF.

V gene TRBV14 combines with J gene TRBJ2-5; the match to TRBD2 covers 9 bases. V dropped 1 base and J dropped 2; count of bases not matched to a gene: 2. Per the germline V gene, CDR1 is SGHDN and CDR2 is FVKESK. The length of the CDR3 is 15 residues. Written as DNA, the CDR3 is TGTGCCAGCAGCCAAGTTCTAGCGGGGCAAGAGACCCAGTACTTC. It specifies CASSQVLAGQETQYF.

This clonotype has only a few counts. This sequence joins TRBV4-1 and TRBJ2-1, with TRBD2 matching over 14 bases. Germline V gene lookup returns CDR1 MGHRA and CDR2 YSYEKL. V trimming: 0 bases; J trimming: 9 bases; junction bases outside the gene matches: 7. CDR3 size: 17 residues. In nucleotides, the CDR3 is TGCGCCAGCAGCCAAGATCCCGGGACTAGCGGGAGTGGTGAGCAGTTCTTC. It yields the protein CASSQDPGTSGSGEQFF.

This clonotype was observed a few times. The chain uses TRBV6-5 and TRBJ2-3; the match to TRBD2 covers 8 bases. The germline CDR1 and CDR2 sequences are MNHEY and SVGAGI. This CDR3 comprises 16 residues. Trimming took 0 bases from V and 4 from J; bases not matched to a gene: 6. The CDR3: CASSYSSGGGSDTQYF. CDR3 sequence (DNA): TGTGCCAGCAGTTACTCGTCGGGGGGGGGGTCAGATACGCAGTATTTT.

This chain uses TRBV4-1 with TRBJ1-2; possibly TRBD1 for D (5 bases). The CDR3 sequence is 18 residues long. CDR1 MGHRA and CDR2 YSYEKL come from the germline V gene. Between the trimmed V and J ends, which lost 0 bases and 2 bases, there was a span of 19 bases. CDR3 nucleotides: TGCGCCAGCAGCCAAGAACTGGGGGACTCAGGGTCCAACTATGGCTACACCTTC. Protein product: CASSQELGDSGSNYGYTF.

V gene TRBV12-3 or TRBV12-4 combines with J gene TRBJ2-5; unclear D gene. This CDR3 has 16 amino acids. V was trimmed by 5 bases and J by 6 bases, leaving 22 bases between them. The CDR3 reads CASSLSADGPKKTQYF. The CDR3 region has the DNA TGTGCCAGCAGTCTTTCCGCAGACGGTCCCAAGAAGACCCAGTACTTC.

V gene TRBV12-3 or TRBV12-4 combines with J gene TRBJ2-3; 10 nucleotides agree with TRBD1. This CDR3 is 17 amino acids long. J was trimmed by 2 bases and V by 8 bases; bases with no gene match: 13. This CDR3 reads CASRSSPGQGFTDTQYF. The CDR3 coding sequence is TGTGCCAGCCGGTCCTCCCCGGGACAGGGGTTCACAGATACGCAGTATTTT.

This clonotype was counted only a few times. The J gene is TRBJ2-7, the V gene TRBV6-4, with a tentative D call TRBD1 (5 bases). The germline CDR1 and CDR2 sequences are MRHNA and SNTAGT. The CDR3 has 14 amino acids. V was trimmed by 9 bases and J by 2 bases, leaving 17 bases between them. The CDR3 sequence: CARRAGFDPYEQYF. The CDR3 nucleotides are TGTGCCAGAAGAGCAGGGTTTGACCCCTACGAGCAGTACTTC.

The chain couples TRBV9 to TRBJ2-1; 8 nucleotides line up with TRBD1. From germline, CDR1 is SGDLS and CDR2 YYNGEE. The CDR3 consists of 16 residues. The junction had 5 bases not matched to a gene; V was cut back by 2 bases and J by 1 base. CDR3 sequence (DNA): TGTGCCAGCAGCGTCGACAGGGGAGGATCCTACAATGAGCAGTTCTTC. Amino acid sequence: CASSVDRGGSYNEQFF.

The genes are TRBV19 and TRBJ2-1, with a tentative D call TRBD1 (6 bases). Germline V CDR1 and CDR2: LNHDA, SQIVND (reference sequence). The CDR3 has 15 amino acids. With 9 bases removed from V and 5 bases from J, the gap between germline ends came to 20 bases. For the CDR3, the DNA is TGTGCCAGCTCTCCGAACAGGGCCCTCGACAATGAGCAGTTCTTC. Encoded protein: CASSPNRALDNEQFF.

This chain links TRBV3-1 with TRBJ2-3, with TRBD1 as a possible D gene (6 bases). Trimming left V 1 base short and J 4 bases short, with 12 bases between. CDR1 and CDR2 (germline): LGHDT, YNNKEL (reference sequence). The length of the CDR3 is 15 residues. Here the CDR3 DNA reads TGTGCCAGCAGCCAAGGAGGGGGACGCTCAGATACGCAGTATTTT. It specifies CASSQGGGRSDTQYF.

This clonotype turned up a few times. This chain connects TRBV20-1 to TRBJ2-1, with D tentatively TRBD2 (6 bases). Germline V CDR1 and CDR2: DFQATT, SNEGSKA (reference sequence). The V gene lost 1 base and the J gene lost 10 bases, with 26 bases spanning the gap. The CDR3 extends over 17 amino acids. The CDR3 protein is CSARAASIAVQLVEQFF. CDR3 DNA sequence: TGCAGTGCTAGAGCCGCGTCCATAGCGGTGCAACTAGTGGAGCAGTTCTTC.

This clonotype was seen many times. CDR3 sequence reads: CSAGVADSFYEQYF. The CDR3 coding sequence is TGCAGTGCAGGGGTAGCAGACAGCTTCTACGAGCAGTACTTC. The chain joins TRBV20-1 to TRBJ2-7; TRBD1 is a possible D gene (5 bases). CDR1 DFQATT and CDR2 SNEGSKA come from the germline V gene (reference sequence). This CDR3 contains 14 residues. Trimming removed 6 bases from V and 3 bases from J, with 18 bases in between.

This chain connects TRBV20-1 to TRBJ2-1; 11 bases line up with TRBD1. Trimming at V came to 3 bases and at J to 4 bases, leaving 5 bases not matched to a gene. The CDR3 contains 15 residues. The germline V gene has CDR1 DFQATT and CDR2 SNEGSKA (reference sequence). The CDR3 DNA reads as TGCAGTGCTAGGTCGGACAGGGGGCTATACAATGAGCAGTTCTTC. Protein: CSARSDRGLYNEQFF.

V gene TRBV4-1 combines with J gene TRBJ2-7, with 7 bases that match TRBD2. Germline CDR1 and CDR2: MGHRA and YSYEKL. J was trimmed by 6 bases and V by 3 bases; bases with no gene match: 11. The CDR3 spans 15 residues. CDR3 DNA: TGCGCCAGCAGCCATAGTCACACGGGAGGACGCGAGCAGTACTTC. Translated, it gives CASSHSHTGGREQYF.

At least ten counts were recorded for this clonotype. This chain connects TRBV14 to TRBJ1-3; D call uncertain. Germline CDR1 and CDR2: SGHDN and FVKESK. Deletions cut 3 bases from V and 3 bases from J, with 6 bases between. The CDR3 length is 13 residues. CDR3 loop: CASSHDFGNTIYF. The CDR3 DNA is TGTGCCAGCAGCCATGATTTTGGAAACACCATATATTTT. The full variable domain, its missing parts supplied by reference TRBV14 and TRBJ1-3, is EAGVTQFPSHSVIEKGQTVTLRCDPISGHDNLYWYRRVMGKEIKFLLHFVKESKQDESGMPNNRFLAERTGGTYSTLKVQPAELEDSGVYFCASSHDFGNTIYFGEGSWLTVV.

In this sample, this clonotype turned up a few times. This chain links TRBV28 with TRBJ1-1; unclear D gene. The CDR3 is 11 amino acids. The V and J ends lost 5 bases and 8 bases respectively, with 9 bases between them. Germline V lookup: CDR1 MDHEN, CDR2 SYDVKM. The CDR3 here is CASSTGQEAFF. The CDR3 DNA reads TGTGCCAGCAGTACCGGGCAGGAAGCTTTCTTT.

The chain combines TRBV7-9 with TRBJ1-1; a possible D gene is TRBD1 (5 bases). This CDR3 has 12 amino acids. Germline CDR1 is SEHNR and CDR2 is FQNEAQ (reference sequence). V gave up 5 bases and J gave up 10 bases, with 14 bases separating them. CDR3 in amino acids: CASSRDSPGAFF. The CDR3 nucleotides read TGTGCCAGCAGCCGGGACTCCCCGGGAGCTTTCTTT.